Following are 28 T cell receptor beta chains from one sample sequenced in a study of T cell repertoires in cytomegalovirus infection. Their recognized antigens are unknown. MiXCR was run by TCRdb on the reads, yielding one entry per CDR3 protein. The table records about 900,000 distinct CDR3 sequences, 30% to 40% of them present only once. The sample here was cultured CD8+ T cells from PBMCs, taken from culture after CMV antigen stimulation. Source of these receptors: a human donor in good health (CMV status not recorded). Some clones in this sample may be carry-over from other donors' samples.

This clonotype was counted only a few times. The rearrangement joins TRBV29-1 to TRBJ1-1; 8 bases line up with TRBD1. The CDR3 sequence is 11 residues long. V trimming: 2 bases; J trimming: 8 bases; junction bases outside the gene matches: 1. CDR1 is SQVTM and CDR2 is ANQGSEA in the germline V gene. The CDR3 DNA reads TGCAGCGTTGAATGGGACAGGGAAGCTTTCTTT. This translates into CSVEWDREAFF.

The CDR3 coding sequence is TGTGCCAGCAGTTACGTTTACAGAGAAAAAGAGACCCAGTACTTC. It yields the protein CASSYVYREKETQYF. V is TRBV6-6 and J is TRBJ2-5, with D unresolved. CDR1 MNHNY and CDR2 SVGAGI come from the germline V gene (reference sequence). Trimming removed 2 bases from V and 3 bases from J, with 13 bases in between. The CDR3 consists of 15 residues.

The V gene is TRBV4-3, the J gene TRBJ1-1; TRBD1 matches 7 bases. J gave up 3 bases and V 5 bases, and 9 bases lay outside the gene matches. Per the germline V gene, CDR1 is LGHNA and CDR2 is YSLEER. This CDR3 comprises 15 residues. The CDR3 here is CASSFGQDLYTEAFF. The CDR3 DNA reads TGCGCCAGCAGCTTTGGACAGGACCTATACACTGAAGCTTTCTTT.

The chain couples TRBV5-4 to TRBJ1-1; perhaps TRBD1 as D (5 bases). This CDR3 has 13 amino acids. Germline-derived CDR1 and CDR2 are SGHNT and YYREEE (reference sequence). Trimming took 4 bases from V and 5 from J, leaving 12 bases between them. In nucleotides, the CDR3 is TGTGCCAGCAGCCGGCTCCCAGGGACTGAAGCTTTCTTT. Protein: CASSRLPGTEAFF.

The CDR3 is CASSLWGTGENGYTF. Written as DNA, the CDR3 is TGTGCCAGCAGTTTATGGGGGACAGGGGAAAATGGCTACACCTTC. The chain uses TRBV28 and TRBJ1-2, with TRBD1 matching over 10 bases. J gave up 6 bases and V 0 bases, and 4 bases lay outside the gene matches. CDR1 MDHEN and CDR2 SYDVKM come from the germline V gene. The CDR3 length is 15 residues.

The chain's CDR3 is CASSLRQNTDTQYF. The CDR3 bases are TGTGCCAGCAGTTTAAGACAGAACACAGATACGCAGTATTTT. The chain combines TRBV12-3 or TRBV12-4 with TRBJ2-3, with TRBD1 as a possible D gene (5 bases). This CDR3 comprises 14 residues. Trimming removed 2 bases from V and 2 bases from J, with 8 bases in between.

This clonotype was counted ten times or more. The chain is built from TRBV7-6 and TRBJ2-6, with 7 positions matching TRBD2. There are 17 residues in the CDR3. V trimming: 1 base; J trimming: 0 bases; junction bases outside the gene matches: 3. The germline V gene encodes CDR1 SGHVS and CDR2 FNYEAQ. The DNA of the CDR3 is TGTGCCAGCAGCTTAGAGGGCGGGGGCTCTGGGGCCAACGTCCTGACTTTC. Translation: CASSLEGGGSGANVLTF.

The chain links TRBV2 to TRBJ2-7; D is ambiguous. The germline gives CDR1 SNHLY, CDR2 FYNNEI. The CDR3 consists of 13 residues. Deletions cut 1 base from V and 6 bases from J, with 10 bases between. The CDR3 spells CASSEEGRSEQYV. The CDR3 DNA is TGTGCCAGCAGTGAAGAGGGCAGAAGCGAGCAGTACGTC.

The rearrangement links TRBV12-5 to TRBJ1-4; no clear D gene. The CDR3 extends over 16 amino acids. Trimming removed 7 bases from V and 1 base from J, with 16 bases in between. Germline V gene lookup returns CDR1 LGHNT and CDR2 FRNRAP. The CDR3 coding sequence is TGTGCTAGTGTTTGGGCCCCTCTCGGAACTAATGAAAAACTGTTTTTT. This translates into CASVWAPLGTNEKLFF.

The chain links TRBV5-1 to TRBJ2-1; TRBD1 aligns across 7 bases. V lost 3 bases and J lost 0; bases outside the gene matches: 3. Germline V lookup: CDR1 SGHRS, CDR2 YFSETQ. The CDR3 is 15 residues long. CDR3 sequence reads: CASSSEGASYNEQFF. In DNA form, the CDR3 reads TGCGCCAGCAGCTCAGAGGGGGCCTCCTACAATGAGCAGTTCTTC.

This clonotype was found a few times. The chain has TRBV6-8 and TRBJ1-3; no firm D call. V lost 2 bases, J lost 2 bases, and 10 bases lay in between. CDR1 is MNHGY, CDR2 SAAAGT, per germline. The CDR3 is 15 amino acids. In DNA, the CDR3 is TGTGCCAGCAGTTACCAAGGAGCGGCTGGAAACACCATATATTTT. Amino acid sequence: CASSYQGAAGNTIYF.

The chain is built from TRBV7-9 and TRBJ2-1, with TRBD1 identical over 7 bases. This CDR3 has 15 amino acids. CDR1 SEHNR and CDR2 FQNEAQ come from the germline V gene (reference sequence). V dropped 1 base and J dropped 4; count of bases not matched to a gene: 4. CDR3 region: CASSLGDRVYNEQFF. CDR3 nucleotides: TGTGCCAGCAGCTTAGGGGACAGAGTTTACAATGAGCAGTTCTTC. Complete variable domain (other parts from reference TRBV7-9 and TRBJ2-1): DTGVSQNPRHKITKRGQNVTFRCDPISEHNRLYWYRQTLGQGPEFLTYFQNEAQLEKSRLLSDRFSAERPKGSFSTLEIQRTEQGDSAMYLCASSLGDRVYNEQFFGPGTRLTVL.

The J gene is TRBJ2-3, the V gene TRBV5-1; D possibly corresponds to TRBD1 (5 bases). The CDR3 has 12 amino acids. Between the trimmed V and J ends, which lost 6 bases and 5 bases, there was a span of 10 bases. Germline V gene lookup returns CDR1 SGHRS and CDR2 YFSETQ. CDR3 sequence (DNA): TGCGCCAGCAAAATGCAGGGAGATACGCAGTATTTT. It codes for CASKMQGDTQYF.

This clonotype was seen a handful of times. The V and J genes are TRBV13 and TRBJ2-3; 15 bases agree with TRBD2. Trimming took 5 bases from V and 4 from J; bases not matched to a gene: 10. CDR1 is PRHDT and CDR2 is FYEKMQ in the germline V gene (reference sequence). The CDR3 is made up of 18 amino acids. The chain's CDR3 is CASSTGLAGGPKSDTQYF. Written as DNA, the CDR3 is TGTGCCAGCAGCACCGGACTAGCGGGGGGGCCGAAGTCAGATACGCAGTATTTT.

The rearrangement uses TRBV5-4 and TRBJ2-3; D may be TRBD1 or TRBD2 (5 bases each). Trimming took 3 bases from V and 4 from J, leaving 12 bases between them. The CDR3 is made up of 14 amino acids. Germline CDR1 and CDR2: SGHNT and YYREEE (reference sequence). The CDR3 reads CASSWDDSPDTQYF. DNA of the CDR3: TGTGCCAGCAGCTGGGACGACTCCCCAGATACGCAGTATTTT.

In the case of this clonotype: The junction departs from germline at one end; a sequencing error may be responsible. V is TRBV7-7 and J is TRBJ2-5; TRBD1 matches at 7 bases. The CDR3 consists of 14 residues. Looked up from germline, CDR1 is SSHAT and CDR2 is FNYEAQ (reference sequence). The CDR3 coding sequence is TGTGCTAGCAGCCGGGGACAGTTACAAGAGACCCAGTACTTC. Amino acid sequence: CASSRGQLQETQYF.

This clonotype was found a few times. The genes are TRBV6-1 and TRBJ1-1; D possibly corresponds to TRBD1 (5 bases). The V end was cut by 5 bases, the J end by 3 bases, with 10 bases between. This CDR3 has 13 residues. Germline V lookup: CDR1 MNHNS, CDR2 SASEGT. This CDR3 reads CASSSGFHTEAFF. The CDR3 DNA sequence: TGTGCCAGCAGTTCAGGGTTTCACACTGAAGCTTTCTTT.

This chain joins TRBV4-1 and TRBJ1-3, with D uncertain. Looked up from germline, CDR1 is MGHRA and CDR2 is YSYEKL. There are 14 residues in the CDR3. V gave up 0 bases and J gave up 6 bases, with 9 bases separating them. This chain's CDR3 is CASSQEGPENTIYF. The DNA of the CDR3 is TGCGCCAGCAGCCAAGAAGGCCCGGAAAACACCATATATTTT.

Only a few counts were recorded for this clonotype. The chain has TRBV27 and TRBJ2-7, with TRBD2 matching over 15 bases. The CDR3 totals 15 residues. The V gene's germline CDR1 is MNHEY and CDR2 SMNVEV (reference sequence). The V segment lost 6 bases and the J segment 6 bases; nucleotides outside the gene matches: 6. The CDR3 DNA reads TGTGCCAGCAGCCGGACTAGCGGGGGGGCCGGCGAGCAGTACTTC. As protein: CASSRTSGGAGEQYF.

The gene calls are TRBV7-4 and TRBJ2-3, with D tentatively TRBD2 (5 bases). Germline CDR1 reads SGHVT; CDR2 reads SQSDAQ. V lost 7 bases and J lost 1, with 15 bases in between. The CDR3 has 15 amino acids. CDR3 sequence reads: CASIPGSWGTDTQYF. The CDR3 DNA follows: TGTGCCAGCATCCCGGGATCCTGGGGCACAGATACGCAGTATTTT.

This chain links TRBV9 with TRBJ1-3; D gene ambiguous. The CDR3 consists of 15 residues. V gave up 2 bases and J gave up 0 bases, with 9 bases separating them. CDR1 is SGDLS, CDR2 YYNGEE, per germline. The DNA of the CDR3 is TGTGCCAGCAGCGTCTTGGGGAGCTCTGGAAACACCATATATTTT. Amino acids: CASSVLGSSGNTIYF.

This clonotype was picked up a small number of times. This rearrangement joins TRBV19 to TRBJ2-1, with a possible D match to TRBD2 (5 bases). The ends were cut back, 7 bases at V and 8 bases at J, with 15 bases in the middle. CDR3 length: 13 amino acids. The germline gives CDR1 LNHDA, CDR2 SQIVND (reference sequence). CDR3 sequence reads: CASTPLASDEQFF. CDR3 sequence (DNA): TGTGCCAGTACCCCGCTAGCTTCCGATGAGCAGTTCTTC.

This clonotype showed up just a few times. The V gene is TRBV7-9, the J gene TRBJ1-3; D is possibly TRBD1 (6 bases). The CDR3 totals 15 residues. Germline CDR1 SEHNR, CDR2 FQNEAQ (reference sequence). V was clipped by 6 bases and J by 4 bases, with 16 bases between them. CDR3 residues: CASRREGGTGNTIYF. The CDR3 bases are TGTGCCAGCAGGAGAGAAGGGGGTACGGGAAACACCATATATTTT.

This clonotype was recorded many times. The chain is built from TRBV7-2 and TRBJ2-4; 11 bases line up with TRBD2. The CDR3 covers 19 residues. V lost 1 base to trimming and J lost 3 bases; unmatched junction nucleotides: 11. CDR1 is SGHTA and CDR2 is FQGNSA in the germline V gene. The CDR3 is CASSLGGASGGFSKNIQYF. The CDR3 region has the DNA TGTGCCAGCAGCTTAGGGGGAGCTAGCGGGGGGTTTAGCAAAAACATTCAGTACTTC.

This clonotype has a handful of counts. The rearrangement uses TRBV4-1 and TRBJ2-6; D is unresolved. V dropped 3 bases and J dropped 3 bases, with 9 bases sitting between them. Germline V gene data show CDR1 as MGHRA and CDR2 as YSYEKL. The CDR3 has 15 amino acids. CDR3 region: CASSQSSYGANVLTF. Here the CDR3 DNA reads TGCGCCAGCAGCCAGAGCAGCTATGGGGCCAACGTCCTGACTTTC.

This clonotype has a handful of counts. The chain joins TRBV10-3 to TRBJ2-2, with D perhaps TRBD1 (6 bases). The germline CDR1 and CDR2 sequences are ENHRY and SYGVKD. Trimming took off 6 bases at V and 4 bases at J, with 9 bases between the two ends. The CDR3 is 13 amino acids. The CDR3: CAIRMTGTGELFF. CDR3 coding DNA: TGTGCCATCAGAATGACAGGCACCGGGGAGCTGTTTTTT.

This clonotype has at least ten counts. The V gene is TRBV7-6, the J gene TRBJ2-1; maybe TRBD1 (6 bases). Germline V gene lookup returns CDR1 SGHVS and CDR2 FNYEAQ. CDR3 length: 15 amino acids. Trimming removed 2 bases from V and 8 bases from J, with 16 bases in between. CDR3 sequence reads: CASSLIQGLWDEQFF. Here the CDR3 DNA reads TGTGCCAGCAGCTTAATCCAGGGGCTTTGGGATGAGCAGTTCTTC.

Only a few counts were recorded for this clonotype. The chain has TRBV20-1 and TRBJ2-1; 9 bases map to TRBD2. Germline V gene lookup returns CDR1 DFQATT and CDR2 SNEGSKA (reference sequence). The CDR3 loop spans 15 amino acids. The V segment lost 3 bases and the J segment 2 bases; nucleotides outside the gene matches: 5. The CDR3 reads CSARSQRGAYNEQFF. In DNA form, the CDR3 reads TGCAGTGCTAGGTCCCAGCGGGGGGCCTACAATGAGCAGTTCTTC.